The source of this TCR beta chain is a study of tumor-infiltrating lymphocytes in localized non-small cell lung cancer. Regarding the study as a whole: Compared with uninvolved lung, tumors showed higher T cell infiltration by TCRbeta sequencing.

Germline CDR1 MGHRA, CDR2 YSYEKL. This CDR3 is 15 amino acids long. The V segment lost 4 bases and the J segment 4 bases; nucleotides outside the gene matches: 6. The assay was immunoSEQ multiplex PCR, and TCRdb's table has in-frame clones only and misses some. The sample contains 20,000 to 25,000 clones, roughly three quarters of which appear only once. Note on this clone: What it binds is not known.

Specimen: lung tumor tissue. This receptor was obtained from a human donor with non-small cell lung cancer. The chain employs TRBV4-1 and TRBJ1-5, with TRBD1 matching over 8 bases. The CDR3 reads CASSPSGGPNQPQHF. CDR3 in DNA: TGCGCCAGCAGCCCTTCAGGGGGCCCTAATCAGCCCCAGCATTTT.